This paragraph covers one T cell receptor beta chain sequence. Its antigen is not identified. This specimen includes other DNA sequences encoding the same CDR3. The CDR3 sequence is 14 residues long. The V gene end was trimmed by 0 bases and the J gene end by 6 bases; junction bases not matched to a gene: 5. Germline CDR1 is GTSNPN and CDR2 is SVGIG (reference sequence). This sample was taken from a study of shared clonotypes between healthy human individuals. This table comes from immunoSEQ multiplex PCR, and its TCRdb copy is limited to in-frame clones, with some not included. Of about 2.4 million clones listed, 93% are singletons. Notes on the study in general: In the sorted subsets, rarefaction showed sequencing was incomplete despite large depth.

This chain uses TRBV30 with TRBJ2-3, with 8 positions matching TRBD1. This TCR was sampled from a man younger than 30 in good health. Some clones in this sample may be carry-over from other donors' samples. Material for sequencing was naive CD4+ T cells from PBMCs. Regarding subset: CD45RA+ positively selected. In DNA form, the CDR3 reads TGTGCCTGGAGTGTACAGGGGGGAACGGATACGCAGTATTTT. Its protein product is CAWSVQGGTDTQYF.